The 23 T cell receptor beta chains presented below share a single source sample, sequenced in a study of T cell responses to AZD1222 COVID-19 vaccine. TCRdb's copy holds only in-frame clones and misses some; the assay was immunoSEQ multiplex PCR. Of 90,000 to 130,000 clones listed, 87% were seen once; the top ten hold around 3%. The source was peripheral blood, collected on day 0 of AZD1222 vaccination. These receptor sequences come from an adult in good health.

The table lists this clone with a count of one. This sequence joins TRBV6-6 and TRBJ1-4; tentative D call: TRBD1 (6 bases). Germline assignment: CDR1 MNHNY and CDR2 SVGAGI (reference sequence). This CDR3 contains 14 residues. V gave up 6 bases and J gave up 3 bases, with 11 bases separating them. The CDR3 bases are TGTGCCAGCAGCGTACAGGGCGCTAATGAAAAACTGTTTTTT. Protein: CASSVQGANEKLFF.

This clone was detected only once. The J gene is TRBJ2-5, the V gene TRBV6-5; perhaps D is TRBD1 or TRBD2 (6 bases each). From germline, CDR1 is MNHEY and CDR2 SVGAGI. Trimming pared 6 bases from V and 2 bases from J, leaving 13 bases between. The CDR3 has 14 amino acids. CDR3 protein: CASRPGGGQETQYF. In DNA, the CDR3 is TGTGCCAGCAGACCCGGAGGGGGGCAAGAGACCCAGTACTTC.

V is TRBV25-1 and J is TRBJ1-2; no reliable D call. This CDR3 spans 12 amino acids. Germline lookup yields CDR1 MGHDK and CDR2 SYGVNS. Trimming removed 3 bases at V and 2 bases at J, with 4 bases between. This chain's CDR3 is CASSDQNYGYTF. As DNA, the CDR3 is TGTGCCAGCAGTGACCAGAACTATGGCTACACCTTC.

The chain recombines TRBV28 with TRBJ2-7, with 9 bases lining up with TRBD1. Germline V gene sequence: CDR1 MDHEN, CDR2 SYDVKM. The CDR3 is 12 residues long. Trimming cost V 8 bases and J 4 bases; bases outside gene matches: 3. The CDR3 loop reads CASGTGRYEQYF. The CDR3 bases are TGTGCCAGCGGGACAGGGCGGTACGAGCAGTACTTC.

The V call is TRBV7-2, the J call TRBJ2-5, with D perhaps TRBD2 (6 bases). V was shortened by 6 bases and J by 0 bases, with 14 bases between the two germline ends. Per the germline V gene, CDR1 is SGHTA and CDR2 is FQGNSA. The CDR3 is 15 amino acids. The CDR3 spells CASSPVGGNQETQYF. In DNA, the CDR3 is TGTGCCAGCAGTCCGGTTGGGGGGAACCAAGAGACCCAGTACTTC.

J is TRBJ1-3 and V is TRBV28; possibly TRBD1 for D (6 bases). The germline V and J ends were trimmed by 6 bases and 1 base, with 19 bases remaining between them. Germline CDR1 MDHEN, CDR2 SYDVKM. The CDR3 covers 17 residues. CDR3 loop: CASRTPTGTVSGNTIYF. The CDR3 DNA reads TGTGCCAGCAGAACCCCGACAGGAACCGTTTCTGGAAACACCATATATTTT.

The rearrangement links TRBV7-8 to TRBJ2-7; D gene uncertain. Germline V CDR1 and CDR2: SGHVS, FQNEAQ. V was pared by 5 bases and J by 5 bases, with 16 bases between. This CDR3 region has 14 residues. The CDR3 sequence: CASSPPSHANEQYF. The DNA of the CDR3 is TGTGCCAGCAGCCCGCCGTCCCATGCCAACGAGCAGTACTTC.

The chain uses TRBV20-1 and TRBJ1-1, with D possibly TRBD1 on 6 matching bases. Germline lookup yields CDR1 DFQATT and CDR2 SNEGSKA (reference sequence). Trimming left V 3 bases short and J 5 bases short, with 19 bases between. The CDR3 covers 15 residues. This CDR3 reads CSASPRDTWGTEAFF. CDR3 nucleotide sequence: TGCAGTGCTAGTCCCCGGGACACATGGGGGACTGAAGCTTTCTTT.

V and J are TRBV5-4 and TRBJ2-6; 10 nucleotides line up with TRBD1. With V trimmed by 4 bases and J by 4 bases, 8 bases remained unmatched. CDR1 and CDR2 (germline): SGHNT, YYREEE (reference sequence). This CDR3 region has 17 residues. In nucleotides, the CDR3 is TGTGCCAGCAGCCGTCCCGGGACAGGGGCCGGGGCCAACGTCCTGACTTTC. This encodes CASSRPGTGAGANVLTF.

This rearrangement joins TRBV7-8 to TRBJ1-2; perhaps TRBD1 as D (5 bases). CDR3 length: 16 amino acids. The V end was cut by 1 base, the J end by 4 bases, with 16 bases between. Looked up from germline, CDR1 is SGHVS and CDR2 is FQNEAQ. For the CDR3, the DNA is TGTGCCAGCAGCTTAGGTTCATCAGGGTCCGGCTATGGCTACACCTTC. As protein: CASSLGSSGSGYGYTF.

Note on this clone: Other DNA sequences in this specimen translate into the identical CDR3. The gene calls are TRBV15 and TRBJ1-3; the D gene is possibly TRBD1 (5 bases). Germline-derived CDR1 and CDR2 are LNHNV and YYDKDF (reference sequence). Trimming stripped 1 base from V and 4 bases from J, with 8 bases between. This CDR3 spans 14 amino acids. The CDR3 protein is CATSRGGLGNTIYF. The CDR3 bases are TGTGCCACCAGCAGAGGGGGCCTCGGAAACACCATATATTTT.

The V call is TRBV15, the J call TRBJ2-3; 8 bases map to TRBD2. Trimming took 0 bases from V and 4 from J; bases not matched to a gene: 9. CDR3 length equals 17 residues. CDR1 is LNHNV, CDR2 YYDKDF, per germline (reference sequence). CDR3 amino acids: CATSRDRATGGPDTQYF. The CDR3 DNA follows: TGTGCCACCAGCAGAGATCGGGCAACGGGGGGGCCAGATACGCAGTATTTT.

The rearrangement uses TRBV18 and TRBJ2-6, with 9 bases that match TRBD1. Unmatched junction bases numbered 12, after V lost 6 bases and J lost 0 bases. The CDR3 sequence is 19 residues long. The germline CDR1 and CDR2 sequences are KGHSH and LQKENI. This CDR3 reads CASSPTRGQGTSGANVLTF. The DNA of the CDR3 is TGTGCCAGCTCTCCTACAAGAGGACAGGGGACCTCTGGGGCCAACGTCCTGACTTTC.

This rearrangement joins TRBV11-2 to TRBJ2-2; no clear D. Germline assignment: CDR1 SGHAT and CDR2 FQNNGV. The CDR3 is 16 amino acids. V was clipped by 2 bases and J by 0 bases, with 10 bases between them. For the CDR3, the DNA is TGTGCCAGCAGCTTAAGGGCGGCAGCGAACACCGGGGAGCTGTTTTTT. Translated: CASSLRAAANTGELFF. Supplemented by reference TRBV11-2 and TRBJ2-2, the full variable domain reads EAGVAQSPRYKIIEKRQSVAFWCNPISGHATLYWYQQILGQGPKLLIQFQNNGVVDDSQLPKDRFSAERLKGVDSTLKIQPAKLEDSAVYLCASSLRAAANTGELFFGEGSRLTVL.

This clone appeared a few times. V and J are TRBV4-1 and TRBJ1-6; TRBD1 agrees at 7 bases. The CDR3 runs to 17 residues. Germline V lookup: CDR1 MGHRA, CDR2 YSYEKL. The junction had 14 bases not matched to a gene; V was cut back by 4 bases and J by 8 bases. The CDR3 coding sequence is TGCGCCAGCAGCCTAAAAAGGGCAGGGGGGGAAGATTCACCCCTCCACTTT. It specifies CASSLKRAGGEDSPLHF.

CDR3 amino acids: CASTSLDASDWHGYTF. The CDR3 DNA is TGTGCCAGTACCTCCTTGGACGCATCAGATTGGCATGGCTACACCTTC. The chain uses TRBV19 and TRBJ1-2; no firm D call. V lost 7 bases and J 6 bases, leaving 24 bases between the germline ends. The CDR3 totals 16 residues. CDR1 and CDR2 (germline): LNHDA, SQIVND (reference sequence).

This chain joins TRBV7-2 and TRBJ1-3; the D is unclear. CDR1 and CDR2 from the germline V gene are SGHTA and FQGNSA. The V end was cut by 4 bases, the J end by 4 bases, with 14 bases between. The CDR3 sequence is 15 residues long. CDR3 coding DNA: TGTGCCAGCAGCTCGCAGGCCGGAGGGGGAAACACCATATATTTT. It yields the protein CASSSQAGGGNTIYF.

The chain employs TRBV18 and TRBJ2-1; D is perhaps TRBD2 (6 bases). The germline V gene encodes CDR1 KGHSH and CDR2 LQKENI. CDR3 size: 11 residues. V dropped 3 bases and J dropped 9 bases, with 6 bases sitting between them. CDR3 sequence reads: CASSPGGEQFF. CDR3 nucleotides: TGTGCCAGCTCACCGGGAGGTGAGCAGTTCTTC. Full variable domain (missing parts from reference TRBV18 and TRBJ2-1): NAGVMQNPRHLVRRRGQEARLRCSPMKGHSHVYWYRQLPEEGLKFMVYLQKENIIDESGMPKERFSAEFPKEGPSILRIQQVVRGDSAAYFCASSPGGEQFFGPGTRLTVL.

This chain connects TRBV9 to TRBJ1-1; 7 bases are a match to TRBD1. The germline CDR1 and CDR2 sequences are SGDLS and YYNGEE. This CDR3 spans 12 amino acids. Trimming cost V 2 bases and J 7 bases; bases outside gene matches: 2. CDR3 protein: CASSVQGGEAFF. The CDR3 bases are TGTGCCAGCAGCGTCCAGGGGGGTGAAGCTTTCTTT.

The chain carries TRBV6-2 or TRBV6-3 and TRBJ2-3; D is uncertain. V shed 2 bases and J shed 2 bases, with 2 bases lying between them. CDR3 size: 12 residues. Germline values: CDR1 MNHEY, CDR2 SVGEGT. The CDR3 here is CASSYHTDTQYF. CDR3 nucleotide sequence: TGTGCCAGCAGTTACCACACAGATACGCAGTATTTT.

This clone has only one observation. The rearrangement joins TRBV7-9 to TRBJ1-6; D call uncertain. The CDR3 length is 13 residues. CDR1 and CDR2 from the germline V gene are SEHNR and FQNEAQ (reference sequence). V lost 1 base to trimming and J lost 12 bases, with 10 bases between them. CDR3 DNA: TGTGCCAGCAGCTTAGAAGGGCGCGGACCCCTCCACTTT. It translates to CASSLEGRGPLHF.

This clone appeared a single time. The chain employs TRBV9 and TRBJ1-2; D not resolved. Germline V CDR1 and CDR2: SGDLS, YYNGEE. This CDR3 comprises 14 residues. The V end lost 3 bases, the J end lost 2 bases, and 11 bases lay between the germline ends. CDR3 residues: CASSAVPPNYGYTF. CDR3 sequence (DNA): TGTGCCAGCAGCGCCGTTCCGCCGAACTATGGCTACACCTTC. The variable domain in full, with the rest retrieved from reference TRBV9 and TRBJ1-2, is DSGVTQTPKHLITATGQRVTLRCSPRSGDLSVYWYQQSLDQGLQFLIQYYNGEERAKGNILERFSAQQFPDLHSELNLSSLELGDSALYFCASSAVPPNYGYTFGSGTRLTVV.

The chain combines TRBV5-4 with TRBJ1-1, with D possibly being TRBD1 (5 bases). The germline V gene has CDR1 SGHNT and CDR2 YYREEE (reference sequence). This CDR3 is 14 amino acids long. Trimming pared 0 bases from V and 4 bases from J, leaving 10 bases between. This CDR3 reads CASSLARVGTEAFF. CDR3 DNA sequence: TGTGCCAGCAGCTTGGCCAGGGTGGGCACTGAAGCTTTCTTT. The full variable domain, its missing parts supplied by reference TRBV5-4 and TRBJ1-1, is ETGVTQSPTHLIKTRGQQVTLRCSSQSGHNTVSWYQQALGQGPQFIFQYYREEENGRGNFPPRFSGLQFPNYSSELNVNALELDDSALYLCASSLARVGTEAFFGQGTRLTVV.